The sequence of this T cell receptor beta chain was determined in a study of cytomegalovirus exposure and HLA in healthy donors. General study points: A further, later analysis showed that HLA-associated TCR beta chains (compared with equally common others) were more clonally expanded. The classifier reportedly diagnosed cytomegalovirus status with high sensitivity and specificity.

This clone was counted a few times. Its antigen is currently unknown. CDR1 is MNHNY, CDR2 SVGAGI, per germline (reference sequence). The CDR3 loop spans 14 amino acids. Deletions cut 6 bases from V and 1 base from J, with 13 bases between. With 60 Vbeta and 13 Jbeta primers, the PCR was carried out. Assay: immunoSEQ multiplex PCR; the TCRdb copy retains only in-frame clones and omits some. The table records roughly 150,000 clones, 80% to 85% of them present only once. The J gene is TRBJ2-7, the V gene TRBV6-6, with D perhaps matching TRBD1 (6 bases). The TCR was taken from a man younger than 40 in good health and CMV-seronegative. The material sequenced was PBMCs. The CDR3 bases are TGTGCCAGCAGCTTCGGACAGAGATCCTACGAGCAGTACTTC. Its protein product is CASSFGQRSYEQYF.